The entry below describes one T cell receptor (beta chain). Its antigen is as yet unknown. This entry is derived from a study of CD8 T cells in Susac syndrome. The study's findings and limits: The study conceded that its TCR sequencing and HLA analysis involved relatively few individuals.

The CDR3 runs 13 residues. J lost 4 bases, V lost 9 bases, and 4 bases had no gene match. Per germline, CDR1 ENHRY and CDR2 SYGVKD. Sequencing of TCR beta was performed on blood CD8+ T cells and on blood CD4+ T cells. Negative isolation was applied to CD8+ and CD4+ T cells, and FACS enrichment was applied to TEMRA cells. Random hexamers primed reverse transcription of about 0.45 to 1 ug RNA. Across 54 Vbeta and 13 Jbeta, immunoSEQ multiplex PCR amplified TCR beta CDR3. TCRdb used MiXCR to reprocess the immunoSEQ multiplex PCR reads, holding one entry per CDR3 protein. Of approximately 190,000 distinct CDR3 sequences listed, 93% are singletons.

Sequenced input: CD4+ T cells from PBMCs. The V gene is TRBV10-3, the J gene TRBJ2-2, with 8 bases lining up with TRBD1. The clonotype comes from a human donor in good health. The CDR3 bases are TGTGCCATGGGACAGGAGCCCACCGGGGAGCTGTTTTTT. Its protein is CAMGQEPTGELFF.